Shown below are 15 T cell receptor beta chains from a single sample sequenced in a study of T cell responses to AZD1222 COVID-19 vaccine. Profiling relied on immunoSEQ multiplex PCR, and the TCRdb table lists in-frame clones only, not all of them. The data show 100,000 to 150,000 clones, 92% seen once. Specimen: peripheral blood, collected 28 days after the second AZD1222 dose. These receptors came from an adult who received the AZD1222 COVID-19 vaccine.

The chain has TRBV7-2 and TRBJ1-1, with D possibly being TRBD1 (5 bases). Deletions cut 7 bases from V and 5 bases from J, with 17 bases between. In germline, CDR1 is SGHTA, CDR2 FQGNSA. The CDR3 consists of 14 residues. CDR3 bases: TGTGCCAGCACCTTCGTCCGGGGCCATACTGAAGCTTTCTTT. Translated, it gives CASTFVRGHTEAFF. The full variable domain, its missing parts supplied by reference TRBV7-2 and TRBJ1-1, is GAGVSQSPSNKVTEKGKDVELRCDPISGHTALYWYRQSLGQGLEFLIYFQGNSAPDKSGLPSDRFSAERTGGSVSTLTIQRTQQEDSAVYLCASTFVRGHTEAFFGQGTRLTVV.

This clone was recorded only once. This chain joins TRBV18 and TRBJ2-1; 10 bases align to TRBD2. V trimming: 3 bases; J trimming: 4 bases; junction bases outside the gene matches: 3. Germline CDR1 reads KGHSH; CDR2 reads LQKENI. The CDR3 covers 15 residues. The CDR3 DNA is TGTGCCAGCTCACCCTCGACTAGCGGGTACAATGAGCAGTTCTTC. Amino acids: CASSPSTSGYNEQFF.

The gene calls are TRBV4-2 and TRBJ1-4; D call uncertain. CDR1 LGHNA and CDR2 YNFKEQ come from the germline V gene. The length of the CDR3 is 13 residues. The V gene lost 2 bases and the J gene lost 7 bases, with 8 bases spanning the gap. The CDR3 DNA follows: TGTGCCAGCAGCCAATTGGATTCTGAAAAACTGTTTTTT. It yields the protein CASSQLDSEKLFF.

This clone was seen once. The chain has TRBV7-2 and TRBJ2-3; D is possibly TRBD1 (5 bases). Germline V gene sequence: CDR1 SGHTA, CDR2 FQGNSA. V was clipped by 5 bases and J by 5 bases, with 17 bases between them. The CDR3 has 15 residues. Here the CDR3 reads CASSLGAGHGDTQYF. The CDR3 DNA reads as TGTGCCAGCAGCCTAGGGGCAGGGCATGGAGATACGCAGTATTTT.

The rearrangement uses TRBV18 and TRBJ1-1; tentatively, D is TRBD1 (5 bases). The CDR3 covers 14 residues. The ends were cut back, 0 bases at V and 5 bases at J, with 10 bases in the middle. CDR1 and CDR2 (germline): KGHSH, LQKENI. The CDR3 protein is CASSPPWGGTEAFF. CDR3 in DNA: TGTGCCAGCTCACCACCGTGGGGGGGAACTGAAGCTTTCTTT.

This clone was seen just once. This chain uses TRBV6-5 with TRBJ2-5; weak D call: TRBD2 (5 bases). CDR3 length equals 15 residues. V was clipped by 4 bases and J by 5 bases, with 17 bases between them. CDR1 and CDR2 from the germline V gene are MNHEY and SVGAGI. Written as DNA, the CDR3 is TGTGCCAGCAGTTCGACCGGAACTAGGACGGAGACCCAGTACTTC. Its translation is CASSSTGTRTETQYF.

The V call is TRBV6-1, the J call TRBJ1-2, with 9 nucleotides matching TRBD1. This CDR3 spans 14 amino acids. Germline V gene data show CDR1 as MNHNS and CDR2 as SASEGT. The J segment lost 4 bases and the V segment lost 3 bases, leaving 3 bases of the junction unmatched. The CDR3 DNA is TGTGCCAGCAGTGAGTGGGACAGGGCCTATGGCTACACCTTC. This translates into CASSEWDRAYGYTF.

V usage is TRBV18 and J usage is TRBJ2-7, with TRBD1 matching 9 bases. Germline trimming cut 4 bases from V and 0 bases from J; bases unmatched to any gene: 13. From germline, CDR1 is KGHSH and CDR2 LQKENI. The length of the CDR3 is 18 residues. The CDR3 coding sequence is TGTGCCAGCTCACACGGCTTAACCGGGACAGGGACCTCCTACGAGCAGTACTTC. It yields the protein CASSHGLTGTGTSYEQYF.

The gene calls are TRBV28 and TRBJ1-1, with D possibly TRBD1 on 5 matching bases. The CDR3 has 11 amino acids. Between the trimmed V and J ends, which lost 7 bases and 11 bases, there was a span of 14 bases. Germline values: CDR1 MDHEN, CDR2 SYDVKM. The CDR3 region is CASITAEGAFF. For the CDR3, the DNA is TGTGCCAGCATTACTGCCGAGGGGGCTTTCTTT.

This clone is a singleton in its sample. This chain links TRBV3-1 (or the pseudogene TRBV3-2) with TRBJ2-2; 12 bases line up with TRBD2. Germline CDR1 and CDR2: LGHDT and YNNKEL (reference sequence). J lost 3 bases, V lost 4 bases, and 15 bases had no gene match. CDR3 length: 20 amino acids. The CDR3 protein is CASSLRPGLAGSRHTGELFF. Written as DNA, the CDR3 is TGTGCCAGCAGCCTACGACCGGGACTAGCGGGCTCTCGGCACACCGGGGAGCTGTTTTTT.

This chain connects TRBV30 to TRBJ1-3; TRBD1 might be the D (5 bases). The CDR3 spans 11 residues. Per the germline V gene, CDR1 is GTSNPN and CDR2 is SVGIG (reference sequence). V dropped 4 bases and J dropped 11 bases, with 12 bases sitting between them. For the CDR3, the DNA is TGTGCCTGGACGCCCCCGGGGCCCATATATTTT. Amino acids: CAWTPPGPIYF.

V usage is TRBV2 and J usage is TRBJ1-2, with a weak D call TRBD1 (6 bases). The V gene lost 2 bases and the J gene lost 7 bases, with 11 bases spanning the gap. Germline values: CDR1 SNHLY, CDR2 FYNNEI. The CDR3 spans 13 residues. The CDR3 region is CASSELVGGGYTF. The CDR3, as DNA: TGTGCCAGCAGTGAATTGGTAGGGGGTGGCTACACCTTC.

The V call is TRBV27, the J call TRBJ1-5, with a tentative D call TRBD1 (5 bases). The V gene lost 3 bases and the J gene lost 0 bases, with 12 bases spanning the gap. This CDR3 has 16 amino acids. CDR1 MNHEY and CDR2 SMNVEV come from the germline V gene (reference sequence). The CDR3 DNA follows: TGTGCCAGCAGTTTGTCAGGGCCTTATAGCAATCAGCCCCAGCATTTT. Protein product: CASSLSGPYSNQPQHF.

CDR3 region: CASSHTIAAFTDTQYF. The CDR3 DNA sequence: TGTGCCAGCAGCCACACGATAGCGGCTTTCACAGATACGCAGTATTTT. The rearrangement links TRBV28 to TRBJ2-3; D is perhaps TRBD2 (6 bases). Trimming pared 6 bases from V and 2 bases from J, leaving 18 bases between. The germline V gene encodes CDR1 MDHEN and CDR2 SYDVKM. This CDR3 is 16 amino acids long. Full variable domain (outside the CDR3, taken from reference TRBV28 and TRBJ2-3): DVKVTQSSRYLVKRTGEKVFLECVQDMDHENMFWYRQDPGLGLRLIYFSYDVKMKEKGDIPEGYSVSREKKERFSLILESASTNQTSMYLCASSHTIAAFTDTQYFGPGTRLTVL.

The J gene is TRBJ1-3, the V gene TRBV4-2; D not resolved. Germline V gene data show CDR1 as LGHNA and CDR2 as YNFKEQ. V was pared by 0 bases and J by 0 bases, with 9 bases between. This CDR3 has 16 amino acids. CDR3 sequence (DNA): TGTGCCAGCAGCCAAGATAGCCTGAGCTCTGGAAACACCATATATTTT. This sequence encodes CASSQDSLSSGNTIYF.